Below are 27 T cell receptor beta chains sequenced from a single sample in a study of T cells after yellow fever vaccination. TCRdb reprocessed the 5' RACE reads via MiXCR and lists one record per CDR3 protein. The sample has about 300,000 distinct CDR3 sequences, 6.5% to 8.5% seen once. Here the sequenced sample was PBMCs, taken around 45 days after the first yellow fever vaccination. Receptors originate from a man between 18 and 29 years old who received the YFV17D yellow fever vaccine.

This clonotype was seen a few times. V gene TRBV4-1 combines with J gene TRBJ1-2; D is unresolved. CDR1 and CDR2 from the germline V gene are MGHRA and YSYEKL. Trimming cost V 1 base and J 4 bases, with 13 bases left between them. The CDR3 has 15 amino acids. CDR3 amino acids: CASSQGRLTGYGYTF. DNA of the CDR3: TGCGCCAGCAGCCAAGGCAGGCTGACGGGCTATGGCTACACCTTC.

This clonotype was observed many times. This chain connects TRBV5-5 to TRBJ2-2; unclear D gene. CDR1 is SGHKS and CDR2 is YYEKEE in the germline V gene (reference sequence). This CDR3 has 14 residues. V shed 3 bases and J shed 3 bases, with 9 bases lying between them. In DNA, the CDR3 is TGTGCCAGCAGCTACCTTGCGGACACCGGGGAGCTGTTTTTT. It translates to CASSYLADTGELFF.

The sample holds a few counts of this clonotype. V usage is TRBV6-6 and J usage is TRBJ2-1, with 7 bases that match TRBD1. CDR1 is MNHNY, CDR2 SVGAGI, per germline (reference sequence). The CDR3 totals 13 residues. The ends lost 8 bases at V and 4 bases at J; junction bases unmatched: 5. CDR3 DNA sequence: TGTGCCAGCTCGCAGGGGGTGTACAATGAGCAGTTCTTC. Translated: CASSQGVYNEQFF.

The chain joins TRBV7-8 to TRBJ1-2; D gene unclear. V lost 0 bases and J 8 bases, leaving 16 bases between the germline ends. The CDR3 has 15 amino acids. Germline-derived CDR1 and CDR2 are SGHVS and FQNEAQ. The CDR3 region has the DNA TGTGCCAGCAGCTTAGCGCTTAAAGATCTGGGGGGCTACACCTTC. Residues: CASSLALKDLGGYTF.

The rearrangement joins TRBV12-3 or TRBV12-4 to TRBJ1-1; D ambiguous. The CDR3 spans 15 residues. The germline V and J ends were trimmed by 2 bases and 3 bases, with 13 bases remaining between them. In DNA, the CDR3 is TGTGCCAGCAGTTTACGAAGGTATACCCACACTGAAGCTTTCTTT. It yields the protein CASSLRRYTHTEAFF.

This clonotype occurred a few times. This chain uses TRBV11-2 with TRBJ2-2; D not certain. Germline CDR1 SGHAT, CDR2 FQNNGV. The CDR3 has 12 amino acids. V lost 4 bases and J 8 bases, leaving 8 bases between the germline ends. DNA for the CDR3: TGTGCCAGCAGCTCCATTGCGGGGGAGCTGTTTTTT. It yields the protein CASSSIAGELFF.

The chain has TRBV29-1 and TRBJ2-1, with a tentative D call TRBD2 (8 bases). The CDR3 covers 14 residues. V was clipped by 6 bases and J by 8 bases, with 20 bases between them. CDR1 and CDR2 from the germline V gene are SQVTM and ANQGSEA. Here the CDR3 DNA reads TGCAGCGTACGCGGGGGGCCAGGGGGAGATGAGCAGTTCTTC. Translation gives CSVRGGPGGDEQFF.

This clonotype appeared many times. This chain links TRBV28 with TRBJ1-5; 10 positions agree with TRBD1. Germline CDR1 and CDR2: MDHEN and SYDVKM. This CDR3 has 17 amino acids. Trimming cost V 5 bases and J 8 bases; bases outside gene matches: 15. The DNA of the CDR3 is TGTGCCAGCAGTCCCCAGGGGGGACAGGGGTTTATGGAGCCCCAGCATTTT. Residues: CASSPQGGQGFMEPQHF.

V and J are TRBV28 and TRBJ2-4; D unclear. The CDR3 has 15 residues. V was clipped by 1 base and J by 0 bases, with 7 bases between them. Germline CDR1 is MDHEN and CDR2 is SYDVKM. The CDR3 DNA reads as TGTGCCAGCAGTTTATCGTCACTAGCCAAAAACATTCAGTACTTC. This gives the protein CASSLSSLAKNIQYF.

This clonotype came up a few times. The rearrangement links TRBV29-1 to TRBJ1-5; perhaps TRBD1 as D (6 bases). There are 13 residues in the CDR3. Germline V gives CDR1 SQVTM, CDR2 ANQGSEA. V dropped 4 bases and J dropped 6 bases, with 13 bases sitting between them. This CDR3 reads CSVARGQGQPQHF. CDR3 coding DNA: TGCAGCGTTGCCAGGGGACAAGGTCAGCCCCAGCATTTT.

This clonotype was counted between two and nine times. V gene TRBV7-9 combines with J gene TRBJ2-1; 8 nucleotides agree with TRBD2. In germline, CDR1 is SEHNR, CDR2 FQNEAQ (reference sequence). V was clipped by 5 bases and J by 10 bases; unmatched bases: 1. The CDR3 covers 11 residues. CDR3: CASSQRGEQFF. CDR3 in DNA: TGTGCCAGCAGCCAGCGGGGGGAGCAGTTCTTC.

A few counts support this clonotype. CDR3 loop: CASSAGGVYNEQFF. The CDR3 coding sequence is TGTGCCAGCAGTGCGGGGGGGGTATACAATGAGCAGTTCTTC. The V call is TRBV2, the J call TRBJ2-1; 8 bases fit TRBD2. Germline assignment: CDR1 SNHLY and CDR2 FYNNEI. The CDR3 extends over 14 amino acids. V lost 4 bases to trimming and J lost 4 bases; unmatched junction nucleotides: 3. Full variable domain (outside the CDR3, taken from reference TRBV2 and TRBJ2-1): EPEVTQTPSHQVTQMGQEVILRCVPISNHLYFYWYRQILGQKVEFLVSFYNNEISEKSEIFDDQFSVERPDGSNFTLKIRSTKLEDSAMYFCASSAGGVYNEQFFGPGTRLTVL.

The sample holds a few counts of this clonotype. The chain carries TRBV6-5 and TRBJ1-6; D gene ambiguous. The V end lost 2 bases, the J end lost 8 bases, and 16 bases lay between the germline ends. Germline loops: CDR1 MNHEY, CDR2 SVGAGI. The CDR3 has 16 residues. The CDR3 sequence: CASSYKFRQSDSPLHF. The CDR3 bases are TGTGCCAGCAGTTACAAATTTCGACAAAGTGATTCACCCCTCCACTTT.

This clonotype was recorded many times. CDR3 sequence reads: CASSLLLGGTQYF. The CDR3 nucleotides are TGTGCCAGCAGTTTACTTTTGGGGGGGACCCAGTACTTC. The chain is built from TRBV12-3 or TRBV12-4 and TRBJ2-5, with D possibly being TRBD2 (6 bases). The CDR3 consists of 13 residues. Deletions cut 2 bases from V and 7 bases from J, with 11 bases between.

This clonotype occurred a few times. The V and J genes are TRBV18 and TRBJ1-6; TRBD1 aligns across 7 bases. This CDR3 region has 15 residues. V shed 2 bases and J 7 bases; nucleotides not matched to a gene: 5. From germline, CDR1 is KGHSH and CDR2 LQKENI. In DNA, the CDR3 is TGTGCCAGCTCACCAGAGATCAGGGGGAATTCACCCCTCCACTTT. Amino acids: CASSPEIRGNSPLHF.

This clonotype appeared a few times. The chain recombines TRBV3-1 with TRBJ1-2; D may be TRBD1 (5 bases). The germline V gene has CDR1 LGHDT and CDR2 YNNKEL (reference sequence). CDR3 size: 12 residues. Trimming pared 2 bases from V and 7 bases from J, leaving 8 bases between. This CDR3 reads CASSQSDSGYTF. In DNA form, the CDR3 reads TGTGCCAGCAGCCAATCAGACAGTGGCTACACCTTC.

On this clonotype itself: This may be a read error: a much more frequent sequence differs by one nucleotide. The rearrangement uses TRBV2 and TRBJ2-3; tentatively, D is TRBD2 (6 bases). Looked up from germline, CDR1 is SNHLY and CDR2 is FYNNEI. V gave up 6 bases and J gave up 0 bases, with 10 bases separating them. CDR3 length: 14 amino acids. The CDR3 loop reads CASRSGTSTDTQYF. CDR3 in DNA: TGTGCCAGCAGGAGTGGGACTAGCACAGATACGCAGTATTTT.

This chain links TRBV7-2 with TRBJ1-6; D call uncertain. CDR1 is SGHTA, CDR2 FQGNSA, per germline. This CDR3 region has 16 residues. V lost 0 bases, J lost 7 bases, and 13 bases lay in between. CDR3 nucleotide sequence: TGTGCCAGCAGCTTAGCGAGGCATCCGGCCAATTCACCCCTCCACTTT. It specifies CASSLARHPANSPLHF. Full variable domain (missing parts from reference TRBV7-2 and TRBJ1-6): GAGVSQSPSNKVTEKGKDVELRCDPISGHTALYWYRQSLGQGLEFLIYFQGNSAPDKSGLPSDRFSAERTGGSVSTLTIQRTQQEDSAVYLCASSLARHPANSPLHFGNGTRLTVT.

This clonotype was seen more than once but under ten times. The CDR3 region has the DNA TGTGCCATCAGTGAGTCTCGCAGGTCAAAAACTAACTATGGCTACACCTTC. Protein: CAISESRRSKTNYGYTF. The chain employs TRBV10-3 and TRBJ1-2; unclear D gene. The CDR3 has 17 amino acids. The V gene lost 0 bases and the J gene lost 0 bases, with 14 bases spanning the gap. Germline V CDR1 and CDR2: ENHRY, SYGVKD.

This sequence joins TRBV24-1 and TRBJ1-1; D unresolved. The CDR3 is 12 residues long. The V end lost 5 bases, the J end lost 5 bases, and 8 bases lay between the germline ends. Germline CDR1 KGHDR, CDR2 SFDVKD. The CDR3 DNA reads as TGTGCCACCAGTGGCAGGTCGACTGAAGCTTTCTTT. It encodes CATSGRSTEAFF.

This rearrangement joins TRBV4-1 to TRBJ1-5; perhaps TRBD1 as D (5 bases). Germline CDR1 MGHRA, CDR2 YSYEKL. CDR3 length equals 15 residues. The germline V and J ends were trimmed by 0 bases and 7 bases, with 13 bases remaining between them. The CDR3 region is CASSQDGAGRQPQHF. CDR3 in DNA: TGCGCCAGCAGCCAAGATGGGGCAGGGAGGCAGCCCCAGCATTTT.

The chain is built from TRBV20-1 and TRBJ1-5, with 7 bases that match TRBD1. The V segment lost 0 bases and the J segment 7 bases; nucleotides outside the gene matches: 6. Germline values: CDR1 DFQATT, CDR2 SNEGSKA (reference sequence). The CDR3 runs 14 residues. The DNA for the CDR3 is TGCAGTGCTAGAGATAACAGGGGAGGCCAGCCCCAGCATTTT. Translated: CSARDNRGGQPQHF.

This clonotype was observed at least ten times. The chain is built from TRBV10-3 and TRBJ1-2; 7 bases agree with TRBD1. CDR1 is ENHRY, CDR2 SYGVKD, per germline. CDR3 length equals 13 residues. V shed 10 bases and J 8 bases; nucleotides not matched to a gene: 13. The CDR3 spells CATHRGAGSGYTF. CDR3 nucleotide sequence: TGTGCCACTCACAGGGGTGCAGGGTCCGGCTACACCTTC.

This clonotype was picked up a small number of times. The chain couples TRBV5-6 to TRBJ2-1; D is possibly TRBD2 (6 bases). With 6 bases removed from V and 0 bases from J, the gap between germline ends came to 19 bases. Germline lookup yields CDR1 SGHDT and CDR2 YYEEEE. This CDR3 has 17 residues. Here the CDR3 DNA reads TGTGCCAGCACCCAACTAGCACTGGAGGTCTCCTACAATGAGCAGTTCTTC. Residues: CASTQLALEVSYNEQFF. The full variable domain, rest sourced from reference TRBV5-6 and TRBJ2-1, is DAGVTQSPTHLIKTRGQQVTLRCSPKSGHDTVSWYQQALGQGPQFIFQYYEEEERQRGNFPDRFSGHQFPNYSSELNVNALLLGDSALYLCASTQLALEVSYNEQFFGPGTRLTVL.

V and J are TRBV27 and TRBJ2-2; 7 bases map to TRBD2. V lost 3 bases, J lost 7 bases, and 5 bases stayed unmatched. This CDR3 is built from 14 residues. Germline CDR1 reads MNHEY; CDR2 reads SMNVEV (reference sequence). The CDR3: CASSLGGWSGELFF. In nucleotides, the CDR3 is TGTGCCAGCAGTTTGGGGGGGTGGAGCGGGGAGCTGTTTTTT.

This clonotype was detected ten times or more. The chain couples TRBV4-2 to TRBJ2-1; D may be TRBD1 (6 bases). The ends were cut back, 4 bases at V and 3 bases at J, with 16 bases in the middle. The CDR3 contains 16 residues. Germline V gene data show CDR1 as LGHNA and CDR2 as YNFKEQ. CDR3 region: CASSPRTVVLYNEQFF. In DNA form, the CDR3 reads TGTGCCAGCAGCCCGCGGACAGTAGTACTCTACAATGAGCAGTTCTTC.

This clonotype was found many times. Written as DNA, the CDR3 is TGCGCCAGCAGCCGTGGCGAAGGTTATCAGCCCCAGCATTTT. Protein product: CASSRGEGYQPQHF. The chain is built from TRBV4-1 and TRBJ1-5; D gene uncertain. V was pared by 4 bases and J by 5 bases, with 12 bases between. CDR1 MGHRA and CDR2 YSYEKL come from the germline V gene. The CDR3 covers 14 residues.